The clone carrying this TCR beta chain was recorded a few times. RNA transcripts gave rise to amplified TCR beta CDR3 regions. With the HTBI primer set, the TCR CDR3 went through a first round of RT-PCR. TCRdb called the multiplex PCR reads again in MiXCR, with one record for every CDR3 protein. The sample holds over 300,000 distinct CDR3 sequences, around 14% seen once. The entry originates in a study of T cells in Graves' hyperthyroidism and ophthalmopathy. Study information: Specimen type is peripheral blood, collected at initial diagnosis prior to any treatment.

The CDR3 consists of 16 residues. The germline CDR1 and CDR2 sequences are SGHRS and YFSETQ. V lost 4 bases, J lost 2 bases, and 10 bases stayed unmatched. Absence of ophthalmopathy progression within 18 months defined stable Graves' hyperthyroidism. Clinical symptoms, serum thyroxine, TRAb, thyroid ultrasound and orbital computed tomography informed diagnoses. The chain links TRBV5-1 to TRBJ2-3; TRBD1 matches at 7 bases. This receptor was obtained from a woman aged 60 to 75 with Graves' hyperthyroidism. The sequencing input was blood. The CDR3 loop is CASSVGQPLSTDTQYF. The CDR3 coding sequence is TGCGCCAGCAGCGTGGGACAGCCCTTATCCACAGATACGCAGTATTTT. The whole variable domain, filled in from reference TRBV5-1 and TRBJ2-3, reads KAGVTQTPRYLIKTRGQQVTLSCSPISGHRSVSWYQQTPGQGLQFLFEYFSETQRNKGNFPGRFSGRQFSNSRSEMNVSTLELGDSALYLCASSVGQPLSTDTQYFGPGTRLTVL.